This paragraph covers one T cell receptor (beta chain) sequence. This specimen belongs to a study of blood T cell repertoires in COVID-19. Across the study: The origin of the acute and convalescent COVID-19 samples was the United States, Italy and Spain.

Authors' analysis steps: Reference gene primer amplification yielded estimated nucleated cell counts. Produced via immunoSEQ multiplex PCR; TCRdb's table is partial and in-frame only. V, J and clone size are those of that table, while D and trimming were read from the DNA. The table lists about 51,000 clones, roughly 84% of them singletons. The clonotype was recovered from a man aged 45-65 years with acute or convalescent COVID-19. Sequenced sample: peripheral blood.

CDR3 loop: CASSDFTGNGELFF. CDR3 bases: TGTGCCAGCAGTGACTTTACAGGGAACGGGGAGCTGTTTTTT. V is TRBV25-1 and J is TRBJ2-2, with a tentative D call TRBD1 (6 bases). The CDR3 totals 14 residues. V lost 3 bases to trimming and J lost 7 bases, with 12 bases between them. Germline-derived CDR1 and CDR2 are MGHDK and SYGVNS.